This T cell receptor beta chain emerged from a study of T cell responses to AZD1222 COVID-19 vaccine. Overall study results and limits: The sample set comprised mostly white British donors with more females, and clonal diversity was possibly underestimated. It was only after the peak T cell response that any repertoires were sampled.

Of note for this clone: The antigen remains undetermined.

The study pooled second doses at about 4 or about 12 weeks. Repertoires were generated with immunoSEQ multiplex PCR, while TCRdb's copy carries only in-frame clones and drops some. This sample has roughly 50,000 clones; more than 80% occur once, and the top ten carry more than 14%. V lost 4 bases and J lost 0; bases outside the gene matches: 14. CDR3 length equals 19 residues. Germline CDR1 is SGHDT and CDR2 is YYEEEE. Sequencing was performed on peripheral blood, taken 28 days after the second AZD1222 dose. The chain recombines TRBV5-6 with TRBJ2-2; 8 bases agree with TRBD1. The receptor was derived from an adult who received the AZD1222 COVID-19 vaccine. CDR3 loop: CASSPTSRRTGTNTGELFF. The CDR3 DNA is TGTGCCAGCAGCCCGACATCTAGAAGGACAGGGACGAACACCGGGGAGCTGTTTTTT.